This section outlines one T cell receptor beta chain sequence together with its context. Profiled with immunoSEQ multiplex PCR; TCRdb holds only in-frame clones, not every one. The top ten clones hold 3% to 4% of a sample with around 150,000 clones, about four fifths of them seen once. Germline V gives CDR1 MNHEY, CDR2 SVGAGI. The CDR3 contains 15 residues. V shed 10 bases, J shed 2 bases, and the junction held 10 bases outside the gene matches. Recovery among Cohort 3 donors was established by two negative PCRs, clearance, or symptom resolution. These data belong to a study of blood T cell repertoires in COVID-19.

This clonotype was sampled from a woman aged 55-69 years who had recovered from COVID-19. Input material: PBMCs or T cells enriched from blood (not recorded which). The J gene is TRBJ2-3, the V gene TRBV6-5; 9 bases match TRBD2. The CDR3 here is CANTRAGGATDTQYF. The CDR3 nucleotides are TGTGCCAATACCCGGGCGGGGGGGGCCACAGATACGCAGTATTTT.